Sequencing of this T cell receptor beta chain was carried out in a study of shared clonotypes between healthy human individuals. Trimming took 4 bases from V and 2 from J, leaving 9 bases between them. This CDR3 has 15 residues. Germline CDR1 and CDR2: MNHEY and SVGAGI. With regard to this clone: The antigen remains undetermined.

The data were produced by immunoSEQ multiplex PCR, yet TCRdb's version contains in-frame clones alone and is incomplete. The table records under 750,000 clones, approximately 77% of them present only once. Study conclusions and caveats: Compared with memory subsets, naive subsets generally had larger estimated richness.

The clonotype originates from a woman in her thirties in good health. Sequenced: memory CD4+ T cells sorted from blood. Sample subset: CD45RA-negative fraction. This rearrangement joins TRBV6-5 to TRBJ2-6; D might be TRBD1 (5 bases). In DNA form, the CDR3 reads TGTGCCAGCAGTTCTCAGGGAACTGGGGCCAACGTCCTGACTTTC. It encodes CASSSQGTGANVLTF.